The 12 T cell receptor beta chains presented below share a single source sample, sequenced in a study of cytomegalovirus exposure and HLA in healthy donors. The PCR was carried out with 60 Vbeta primers and 13 Jbeta primers. Sequencing used immunoSEQ multiplex PCR; TCRdb keeps in-frame clones, though not all of them. This sample lists more than 110,000 clones; its ten largest clones have roughly 2.5%. Specimen: PBMCs. These receptor sequences come from a man aged 40-49 years in good health and CMV-seronegative.

The chain employs TRBV4-3 and TRBJ2-1; 8 bases are a match to TRBD2. CDR3 length equals 18 residues. J was trimmed by 2 bases and V by 3 bases; bases with no gene match: 12. Germline loops: CDR1 LGHNA, CDR2 YSLEER. The CDR3 here is CASSHSTRTSGTYNEQFF. CDR3 nucleotides: TGCGCCAGCAGCCACTCCACCCGAACTAGCGGTACCTACAATGAGCAGTTCTTC.

Of note for this clone: Other DNA sequences of this sample code for an identical CDR3. The chain is built from TRBV5-1 and TRBJ1-3; possibly TRBD1 for D (6 bases). V dropped 8 bases and J dropped 4 bases, with 16 bases sitting between them. Germline V lookup: CDR1 SGHRS, CDR2 YFSETQ. The CDR3 consists of 14 residues. CDR3: CASSKGDAGNTIYF. In DNA, the CDR3 is TGCGCCAGTAGCAAGGGGGACGCCGGAAACACCATATATTTT.

J is TRBJ1-2 and V is TRBV29-1, with D perhaps TRBD1 (5 bases). The germline V and J ends were trimmed by 6 bases and 8 bases, with 13 bases remaining between them. The CDR3 loop spans 11 amino acids. The germline V gene has CDR1 SQVTM and CDR2 ANQGSEA. CDR3 in DNA: TGCAGCGTGGGGGGTGACGGAGGCTACACCTTC. It translates to CSVGGDGGYTF.

This rearrangement joins TRBV19 to TRBJ2-7; 9 bases line up with TRBD1. The CDR3 loop spans 14 amino acids. Germline V gene lookup returns CDR1 LNHDA and CDR2 SQIVND (reference sequence). V dropped 4 bases and J dropped 2; count of bases not matched to a gene: 3. DNA of the CDR3: TGTGCCAGTAGTAAACAGGGGGCTGCCTACGAGCAGTACTTC. Translated: CASSKQGAAYEQYF.

The rearrangement links TRBV6-5 to TRBJ1-2, with 7 bases that match TRBD1. V gave up 0 bases and J gave up 4 bases; unmatched junction bases: 5. CDR1 is MNHEY, CDR2 SVGAGI, per germline. The CDR3 extends over 15 amino acids. The CDR3, as DNA: TGTGCCAGCAGTTACTCGAGCAGGGGGGCCTATGGCTACACCTTC. Protein sequence: CASSYSSRGAYGYTF.

This chain joins TRBV10-3 and TRBJ1-5; 10 bases are a match to TRBD1. In germline, CDR1 is ENHRY, CDR2 SYGVKD. V lost 4 bases, J lost 5 bases, and 2 bases stayed unmatched. The CDR3 has 14 amino acids. Here the CDR3 DNA reads TGTGCCATCAGTGGCGGGACAGGGGATCAGCCCCAGCATTTT. Its translation: CAISGGTGDQPQHF.

The chain carries TRBV5-5 and TRBJ2-7, with TRBD1 matching over 8 bases. Per germline, CDR1 SGHKS and CDR2 YYEKEE (reference sequence). The V segment lost 0 bases and the J segment 3 bases; nucleotides outside the gene matches: 8. The CDR3 is 16 residues long. The DNA for the CDR3 is TGTGCCAGCAGCTTGGCAGGACAGGGAACAAGCTACGAGCAGTACTTC. It is translated as CASSLAGQGTSYEQYF.

The chain combines TRBV7-3 with TRBJ1-5; the D gene is possibly TRBD1 (6 bases). This CDR3 contains 14 residues. Germline values: CDR1 SGHTA, CDR2 FQGTGA. Trimming took off 5 bases at V and 3 bases at J, with 11 bases between the two ends. This chain's CDR3 is CASSLGGPNQPQHF. In DNA form, the CDR3 reads TGTGCCAGCAGCCTCGGGGGGCCCAATCAGCCCCAGCATTTT.

The genes are TRBV7-8 and TRBJ2-1; TRBD1 agrees at 7 bases. The CDR3 runs 15 residues. V shed 1 base and J 7 bases; nucleotides not matched to a gene: 7. Germline V lookup: CDR1 SGHVS, CDR2 FQNEAQ. The CDR3 region is CASSLGGTVGNEQFF. The CDR3 DNA reads as TGTGCCAGCAGCTTAGGGGGGACAGTTGGAAATGAGCAGTTCTTC.

The chain joins TRBV9 to TRBJ2-3; D remains ambiguous. Trimming shortened V by 4 bases and J by 2 bases, and 20 bases separated the two germline ends. CDR1 is SGDLS, CDR2 YYNGEE, per germline. This CDR3 is 17 amino acids long. The DNA for the CDR3 is TGTGCCAGCAGCCCACTCGGCGTGGCAGCGAACACAGATACGCAGTATTTT. It translates to CASSPLGVAANTDTQYF.

The chain recombines TRBV5-4 with TRBJ1-1, with TRBD1 matching 9 bases. Per germline, CDR1 SGHNT and CDR2 YYREEE (reference sequence). This CDR3 region has 14 residues. Unmatched junction bases numbered 5, after V lost 3 bases and J lost 5 bases. The CDR3 region is CASSSQGAGTEAFF. CDR3 bases: TGTGCCAGCAGCTCACAGGGGGCTGGGACTGAAGCTTTCTTT.

This chain joins TRBV20-1 and TRBJ2-5, with D perhaps TRBD1 (5 bases). The V end was cut by 8 bases, the J end by 1 base, with 5 bases between. The germline V gene has CDR1 DFQATT and CDR2 SNEGSKA (reference sequence). The CDR3 length is 10 residues. In nucleotides, the CDR3 is TGCAGTACAGGCCAAGAGACCCAGTACTTC. This sequence encodes CSTGQETQYF.